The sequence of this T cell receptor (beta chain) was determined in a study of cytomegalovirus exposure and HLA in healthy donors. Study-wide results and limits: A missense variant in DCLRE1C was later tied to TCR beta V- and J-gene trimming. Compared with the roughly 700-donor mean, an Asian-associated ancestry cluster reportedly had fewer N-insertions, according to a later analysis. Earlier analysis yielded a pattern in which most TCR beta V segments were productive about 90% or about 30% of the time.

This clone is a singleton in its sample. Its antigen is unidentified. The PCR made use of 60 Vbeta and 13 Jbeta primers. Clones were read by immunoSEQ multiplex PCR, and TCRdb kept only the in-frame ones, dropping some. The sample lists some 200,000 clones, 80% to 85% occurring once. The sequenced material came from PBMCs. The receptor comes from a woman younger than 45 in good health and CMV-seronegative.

As DNA, the CDR3 is TGCAGCGTGGGAATTACCCCTAGCGGGAACTACGAGCAGTACTTC. It specifies CSVGITPSGNYEQYF. The chain links TRBV29-1 to TRBJ2-7; 9 bases agree with TRBD2. With V trimmed by 6 bases and J by 3 bases, 12 bases remained unmatched. The germline V gene encodes CDR1 SQVTM and CDR2 ANQGSEA. CDR3 length: 15 amino acids.